The rows below give T cell receptor beta chains drawn from one sample of a study of OX40 agonist ivuxolimab in advanced cancers. Repertoires were generated with immunoSEQ multiplex PCR, while TCRdb's copy carries only in-frame clones and drops some. The sample has 65,000 to 85,000 clones, 87% seen once. This material consisted of CD4+ or CD8+ T cells sorted from blood, taken in a trial of the OX40 agonist ivuxolimab. All receptors derive from an adult with an advanced solid tumor such as melanoma, head and neck, liver or kidney cancer. Both conserved end residues are part of each CDR3. The D gene is left open where the match is weak. Clone size, where shown, is once, few, many, or a class for clones that have expanded.

V	size	J	D	DNA	CDR3
TRBV27	few	TRBJ1-1	TRBD1	TGTGCCAGCAGGCCAGACAGGGCGGCGCTGAACACTGAAGCTTTCTTT	CASRPDRAALNTEAFF
TRBV30	-	TRBJ1-5	-	TGTGCCTGGAGGAGGGGGGGCGTTCTAGATCAGCCCCAGCATTTT	CAWRRGGVLDQPQHF
TRBV5-1	-	TRBJ1-4	-	TGCGCCAGCAGCCCGGACAGTGCAAGTAATGAAAAACTGTTTTTT	CASSPDSASNEKLFF
TRBV11-3	-	TRBJ1-4	-	TGTGCCAGCAGCTTCACTTCAGGGGAAAAACTGTTTTTT	CASSFTSGEKLFF
TRBV5-1	-	TRBJ2-4	-	TGCGCCAGCAGAGGGGTGGGGAAAAACATTCAGTACTTC	CASRGVGKNIQYF
TRBV7-3	few	TRBJ1-5	-	TGTGCCAGCAGCTTAGGGTTAGGTCAGCCCCAGCATTTT	CASSLGLGQPQHF
TRBV5-6	-	TRBJ1-5	TRBD1	TGTGCCAGCAGCTTGTGGCAGGGGGCCAATCAGCCCCAGCATTTT	CASSLWQGANQPQHF
TRBV15	-	TRBJ2-1	-	TGTGCCACCAGCAGAGATAAAAACAGTTGCTCCTACAATGAGCAGTTCTTC	CATSRDKNSCSYNEQFF
TRBV19	-	TRBJ1-2	-	TGTGCCAGTAGTATCAGGAATTCTAACTATGGCTACACCTTC	CASSIRNSNYGYTF
TRBV5-6	-	TRBJ2-3	TRBD1	TGTGCCAGCAGCCTTACCGGGACAGGGATAACAGATACGCAGTATTTT	CASSLTGTGITDTQYF
TRBV7-9	-	TRBJ1-1	-	TGTGCCAGCAGCTTAGCGCCTTCTTCTGAAGCTTTCTTT	CASSLAPSSEAFF
TRBV20-1	-	TRBJ2-7	-	TGCAGTGCCACACCCCAGTACGAGCAGTACTTC	CSATPQYEQYF